A single sample gave rise to the 27 T cell receptor beta chains below, sequenced in a study of blood T cell repertoires in COVID-19. TCRdb's copy holds only in-frame clones and misses some; the assay was immunoSEQ multiplex PCR. The sample lists 300,000 or so clones; 70% to 90% were seen once. Input material: peripheral blood. Source of these receptors: a man between 18 and 35 years old who had recovered from COVID-19.

DNA for the CDR3: TGTGCCAGTCGGGGGAATCAAGAGACCCAGTACTTC. Translated, it gives CASRGNQETQYF. The chain is built from TRBV27 and TRBJ2-5; the D gene is possibly TRBD2 (6 bases). V lost 9 bases to trimming and J lost 2 bases, with 10 bases between them. Per germline, CDR1 MNHEY and CDR2 SMNVEV (reference sequence). This CDR3 is 12 amino acids long.

This rearrangement joins TRBV25-1 to TRBJ2-6; D is uncertain. Between the trimmed V and J ends, which lost 1 base and 0 bases, there was a span of 13 bases. The CDR3 consists of 18 residues. CDR1 and CDR2 (germline): MGHDK, SYGVNS. The CDR3 DNA follows: TGTGCCAGCAGTGAATCGAGAGGTAGGAGCTCTGGGGCCAACGTCCTGACTTTC. Translating gives CASSESRGRSSGANVLTF.

This chain joins TRBV18 and TRBJ2-2; 7 bases are shared with TRBD1. This CDR3 comprises 14 residues. Germline values: CDR1 KGHSH, CDR2 LQKENI. J lost 4 bases, V lost 8 bases, and 7 bases had no gene match. This CDR3 is CASTRDSRTGELFF. CDR3 nucleotide sequence: TGTGCCAGCACGAGGGACAGCCGCACCGGGGAGCTGTTTTTT.

J is TRBJ1-5 and V is TRBV6-2 or TRBV6-3; 7 bases map to TRBD1. The CDR3 is made up of 14 amino acids. V shed 7 bases and J 3 bases; nucleotides not matched to a gene: 6. Germline-derived CDR1 and CDR2 are MNHEY and SVGEGT. CDR3 sequence reads: CASTPGTANQPQHF. The CDR3 DNA reads TGTGCCAGCACCCCCGGGACAGCCAATCAGCCCCAGCATTTT.

The chain uses TRBV27 and TRBJ2-1; 8 bases are a match to TRBD2. This CDR3 region has 15 residues. V lost 4 bases and J lost 14; bases outside the gene matches: 16. From germline, CDR1 is MNHEY and CDR2 SMNVEV (reference sequence). CDR3 loop: CASSSPGSGAFKEFF. The CDR3 DNA follows: TGTGCCAGCAGTTCCCCTGGTAGCGGGGCCTTTAAAGAGTTCTTC.

The V call is TRBV5-5, the J call TRBJ1-1; no clear D gene. Trimming pared 0 bases from V and 1 base from J, leaving 7 bases between. This CDR3 has 14 residues. Germline V CDR1 and CDR2: SGHKS, YYEKEE (reference sequence). CDR3 residues: CASSLVFWNTEAFF. The CDR3 DNA sequence: TGTGCCAGCAGCTTGGTCTTTTGGAACACTGAAGCTTTCTTT.

This rearrangement joins TRBV24-1 to TRBJ2-2; 11 positions match TRBD2. This CDR3 contains 16 residues. Germline values: CDR1 KGHDR, CDR2 SFDVKD. After removal of 5 bases from V and 4 bases from J, the junction contained 5 bases not matched to a gene. DNA of the CDR3: TGTGCCACCAGTGCGGGAGGGACTAGCGGCACCGGGGAGCTGTTTTTT. Protein product: CATSAGGTSGTGELFF.

This clone appeared a few times. The chain is built from TRBV6-5 and TRBJ2-7, with 9 bases lining up with TRBD2. J was trimmed by 0 bases and V by 2 bases; bases with no gene match: 5. The CDR3 has 16 amino acids. Germline CDR1 MNHEY, CDR2 SVGAGI. The CDR3 DNA reads TGTGCCAGCAGTTACCAAGCGGGGGGTGACTCCTACGAGCAGTACTTC. Its translation is CASSYQAGGDSYEQYF.

This chain links TRBV29-1 with TRBJ2-7; no firm D call. Trimming cost V 7 bases and J 4 bases, with 11 bases left between them. Looked up from germline, CDR1 is SQVTM and CDR2 is ANQGSEA. The CDR3 loop spans 11 amino acids. The CDR3: CSGYQNYEQYF. For the CDR3, the DNA is TGCAGCGGGTATCAGAATTACGAGCAGTACTTC.

V gene TRBV25-1 combines with J gene TRBJ2-5; 10 bases fit TRBD1. V was pared by 2 bases and J by 4 bases, with 10 bases of the junction left unmatched. The CDR3 covers 17 residues. Germline V gene sequence: CDR1 MGHDK, CDR2 SYGVNS. The CDR3 nucleotides are TGTGCCAGCAGTGAAGGTCGGCTGGACAGGGGGGTAGAGACCCAGTACTTC. Translation gives CASSEGRLDRGVETQYF.

The gene calls are TRBV2 and TRBJ2-3; 9 bases map to TRBD1. With 5 bases clipped from V and 3 bases from J, the junction kept 6 bases outside the gene matches. This CDR3 has 15 amino acids. The germline gives CDR1 SNHLY, CDR2 FYNNEI. In DNA, the CDR3 is TGTGCCAGCAGTCCAACAGGGGGCGCAACAGATACGCAGTATTTT. Its translation is CASSPTGGATDTQYF.

V gene TRBV7-9 combines with J gene TRBJ2-5, with D possibly TRBD2 on 6 matching bases. The V end lost 7 bases, the J end lost 2 bases, and 11 bases lay between the germline ends. This CDR3 comprises 13 residues. Germline assignment: CDR1 SEHNR and CDR2 FQNEAQ (reference sequence). CDR3 amino acids: CASTMGLQETQYF. CDR3 DNA: TGTGCCAGCACCATGGGACTGCAAGAGACCCAGTACTTC.

The chain joins TRBV30 to TRBJ2-3, with D possibly being TRBD2 (5 bases). Trimming took 2 bases from V and 3 from J, leaving 18 bases between them. The CDR3 length is 16 residues. Germline values: CDR1 GTSNPN, CDR2 SVGIG (reference sequence). As DNA, the CDR3 is TGTGCCTGGAGTCCCCCCGGTGCGGGTCTTACAGATACGCAGTATTTT. The encoded protein is CAWSPPGAGLTDTQYF.

This clone was recorded once. The chain recombines TRBV21-1 with TRBJ1-6; the D call in the table, TRBD1, was not verified against the DNA. TRBV21-1 is reported as a pseudogene. The CDR3 totals 20 residues. CDR3 in DNA: TGTGCCAGCAGCAAACCTGGGGGGGGACAGGGGACCTCCTATAATTCACCCCTCCACTTT. It translates to CASSKPGGGQGTSYNSPLHF.

This clone was seen once. The genes are TRBV5-1 and TRBJ2-5; 10 positions agree with TRBD2. The junction had 3 bases not matched to a gene; V was cut back by 4 bases and J by 3 bases. This CDR3 contains 14 residues. Germline CDR1 and CDR2: SGHRS and YFSETQ. The DNA of the CDR3 is TGCGCCAGCAGCGTCGGGACTAGCGAAGAGACCCAGTACTTC. This gives the protein CASSVGTSEETQYF.

This chain connects TRBV4-1 to TRBJ2-7; 7 bases are shared with TRBD1. The ends lost 0 bases at V and 2 bases at J; junction bases unmatched: 10. Per germline, CDR1 MGHRA and CDR2 YSYEKL. The CDR3 runs 17 residues. The CDR3 reads CASSQDHVRGSPYEQYF. DNA of the CDR3: TGCGCCAGCAGCCAAGATCATGTCAGGGGGAGCCCCTACGAGCAGTACTTC.

The V and J genes are TRBV5-1 and TRBJ2-7; 15 bases match TRBD2. CDR1 is SGHRS and CDR2 is YFSETQ in the germline V gene. The CDR3 contains 18 residues. Trimming removed 3 bases from V and 1 base from J; junction bases left unmatched: 8. The CDR3 sequence: CASSSGTSGGYWSYEQYF. In nucleotides, the CDR3 is TGCGCCAGCAGCTCTGGGACTAGCGGGGGGTACTGGTCCTACGAGCAGTACTTC.

DNA of the CDR3: TGCGCCAGCAGCCCCCCTCGTGTAACAGGGATGGAAGCTAACACTGAAGCTTTCTTT. Translated: CASSPPRVTGMEANTEAFF. The chain employs TRBV23-1 and TRBJ1-1; a possible D gene is TRBD1 (6 bases). TRBV23-1 is an ORF; its function is uncertain. Trimming stripped 6 bases from V and 2 bases from J, with 28 bases between. The CDR3 is 19 amino acids.

The chain employs TRBV4-3 and TRBJ2-1; maybe TRBD2 (5 bases). Trimming stripped 0 bases from V and 10 bases from J, with 16 bases between. CDR1 and CDR2 from the germline V gene are LGHNA and YSLEER. The CDR3 is 15 residues long. CDR3 sequence (DNA): TGCGCCAGCAGCCAAGACTCTCTCGCGGGCCGCGAGCAGTTCTTC. Amino acids: CASSQDSLAGREQFF.

V gene TRBV9 combines with J gene TRBJ2-3, with TRBD2 identical over 16 bases. Trimming removed 3 bases from V and 6 bases from J; junction bases left unmatched: 7. The length of the CDR3 is 17 residues. Germline lookup yields CDR1 SGDLS and CDR2 YYNGEE. The DNA of the CDR3 is TGTGCCAGCAGCGCCGGGACTAGCGGGAGGGGGTTGGATACGCAGTATTTT. Translating gives CASSAGTSGRGLDTQYF.

Here the CDR3 reads CASSLKLAPASYEQYF. CDR3 nucleotides: TGCGCCAGCAGCTTAAAACTAGCTCCGGCGTCCTACGAGCAGTACTTC. The chain carries TRBV5-1 and TRBJ2-7, with D perhaps matching TRBD2 (6 bases). Germline loops: CDR1 SGHRS, CDR2 YFSETQ. This CDR3 region has 16 residues. Trimming removed 2 bases from V and 1 base from J, with 16 bases in between. Full variable domain (rest looked up from reference TRBV5-1 and TRBJ2-7): KAGVTQTPRYLIKTRGQQVTLSCSPISGHRSVSWYQQTPGQGLQFLFEYFSETQRNKGNFPGRFSGRQFSNSRSEMNVSTLELGDSALYLCASSLKLAPASYEQYFGPGTRLTVT.

This sequence joins TRBV6-1 and TRBJ1-2, with 8 bases matching TRBD1. The germline gives CDR1 MNHNS, CDR2 SASEGT. Unmatched junction bases numbered 4, after V lost 1 base and J lost 3 bases. The CDR3 is made up of 15 amino acids. The CDR3 region is CASSEGQTGDYGYTF. The CDR3 DNA follows: TGTGCCAGCAGTGAAGGGCAGACAGGGGACTATGGCTACACCTTC.

This clone was seen just once. The rearrangement uses TRBV6-6 and TRBJ2-7; 11 nucleotides line up with TRBD1. The CDR3 is 15 amino acids. Germline V gene data show CDR1 as MNHNY and CDR2 as SVGAGI (reference sequence). J was trimmed by 6 bases and V by 2 bases; bases with no gene match: 6. The CDR3 here is CASSYTDRGHSEQYF. The CDR3 DNA sequence: TGTGCCAGCAGTTACACGGACAGGGGGCATAGCGAGCAGTACTTC.

The gene calls are TRBV12-3 or TRBV12-4 and TRBJ1-1; TRBD1 is a possible D gene (6 bases). Trimming stripped 5 bases from V and 6 bases from J, with 13 bases between. The CDR3 length is 13 residues. CDR3 region: CASSQYRVSEAFF. CDR3 sequence (DNA): TGTGCCAGCAGTCAGTACAGGGTGTCTGAAGCTTTCTTT.

The V and J genes are TRBV5-6 and TRBJ2-3, with D maybe TRBD2 (6 bases). The CDR3 totals 14 residues. Germline values: CDR1 SGHDT, CDR2 YYEEEE. Between the trimmed V and J ends, which lost 2 bases and 2 bases, there was a span of 9 bases. The CDR3 here is CASSLGGITDTQYF. As DNA, the CDR3 is TGTGCCAGCAGCTTAGGCGGGATCACAGATACGCAGTATTTT.

J is TRBJ1-1 and V is TRBV12-3 or TRBV12-4; TRBD1 is a possible D gene (5 bases). Deletions cut 5 bases from V and 4 bases from J, with 11 bases between. This CDR3 spans 13 amino acids. The CDR3 sequence is CASSRGNPTEAFF. The CDR3 nucleotides are TGTGCCAGCAGTCGGGGGAATCCCACTGAAGCTTTCTTT.

This rearrangement joins TRBV28 to TRBJ2-7; TRBD2 matches 8 bases. The V segment lost 10 bases and the J segment 5 bases; nucleotides outside the gene matches: 7. Per germline, CDR1 MDHEN and CDR2 SYDVKM. The CDR3 length is 12 residues. CDR3 region: CATATSADEQYF. Written as DNA, the CDR3 is TGTGCCACCGCGACTAGCGCAGACGAGCAGTACTTC.